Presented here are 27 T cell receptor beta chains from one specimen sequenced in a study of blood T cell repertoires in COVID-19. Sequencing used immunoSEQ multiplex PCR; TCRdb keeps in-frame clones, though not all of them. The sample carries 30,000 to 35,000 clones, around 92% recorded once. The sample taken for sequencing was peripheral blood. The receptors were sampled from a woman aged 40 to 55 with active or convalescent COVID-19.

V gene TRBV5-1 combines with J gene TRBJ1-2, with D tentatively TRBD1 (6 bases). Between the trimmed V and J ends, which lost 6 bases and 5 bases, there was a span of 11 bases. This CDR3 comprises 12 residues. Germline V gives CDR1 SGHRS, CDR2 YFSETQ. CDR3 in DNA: TGCGCCAGCACTTCAGGGGATTATGGCTACACCTTC. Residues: CASTSGDYGYTF.

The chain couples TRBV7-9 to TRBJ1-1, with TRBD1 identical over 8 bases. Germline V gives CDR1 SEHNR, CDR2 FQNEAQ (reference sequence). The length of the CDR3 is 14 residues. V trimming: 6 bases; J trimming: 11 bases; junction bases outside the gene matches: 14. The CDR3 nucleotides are TGTGCCAGCAGTTTGACCAGGGGGCGAGGTGACGCTTTCTTT. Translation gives CASSLTRGRGDAFF.

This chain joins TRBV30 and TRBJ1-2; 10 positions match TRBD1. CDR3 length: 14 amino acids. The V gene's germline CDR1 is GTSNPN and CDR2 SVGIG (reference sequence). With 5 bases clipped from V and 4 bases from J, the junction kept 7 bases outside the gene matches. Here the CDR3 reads CAWGRTGGPYGYTF. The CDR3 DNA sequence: TGTGCCTGGGGACGGACAGGGGGTCCCTATGGCTACACCTTC.

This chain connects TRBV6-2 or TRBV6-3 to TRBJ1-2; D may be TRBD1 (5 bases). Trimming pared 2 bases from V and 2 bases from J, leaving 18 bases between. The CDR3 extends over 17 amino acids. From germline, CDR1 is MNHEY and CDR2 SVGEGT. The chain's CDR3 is CASSYPSQGLRNYGYTF. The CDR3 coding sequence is TGTGCCAGCAGTTACCCGTCCCAGGGACTGCGGAACTATGGCTACACCTTC.

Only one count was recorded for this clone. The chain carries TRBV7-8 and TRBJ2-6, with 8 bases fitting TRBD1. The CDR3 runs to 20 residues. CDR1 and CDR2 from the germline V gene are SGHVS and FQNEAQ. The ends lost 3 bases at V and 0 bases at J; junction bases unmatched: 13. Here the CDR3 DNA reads TGTGCCAGCAGCTTTCTGGGACAGGCTCACCCATTCTCTGGGGCCAACGTCCTGACTTTC. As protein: CASSFLGQAHPFSGANVLTF.

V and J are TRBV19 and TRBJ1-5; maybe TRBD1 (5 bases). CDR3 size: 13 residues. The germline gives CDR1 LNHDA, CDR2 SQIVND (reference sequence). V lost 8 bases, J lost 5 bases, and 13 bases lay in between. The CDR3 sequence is CASVSGIYQPQHF. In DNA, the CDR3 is TGTGCCAGTGTTTCAGGGATCTATCAGCCCCAGCATTTT.

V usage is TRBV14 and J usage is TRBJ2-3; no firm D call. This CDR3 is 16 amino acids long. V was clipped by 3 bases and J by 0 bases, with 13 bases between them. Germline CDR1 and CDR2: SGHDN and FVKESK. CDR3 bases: TGTGCCAGCAGCCAGACACACGCTACTAGCACAGATACGCAGTATTTT. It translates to CASSQTHATSTDTQYF.

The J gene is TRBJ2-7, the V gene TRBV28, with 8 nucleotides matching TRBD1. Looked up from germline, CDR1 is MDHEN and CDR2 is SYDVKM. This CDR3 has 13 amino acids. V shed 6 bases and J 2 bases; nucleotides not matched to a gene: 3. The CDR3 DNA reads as TGTGCCAGCAGAGGACAGGGTCCCTACGAGCAGTACTTC. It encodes CASRGQGPYEQYF.

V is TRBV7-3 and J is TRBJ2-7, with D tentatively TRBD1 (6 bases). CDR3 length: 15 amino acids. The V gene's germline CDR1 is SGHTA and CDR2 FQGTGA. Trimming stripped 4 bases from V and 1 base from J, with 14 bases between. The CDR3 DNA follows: TGTGCCAGCAGCTCTCAGGGGATGGTATCCTACGAGCAGTACTTC. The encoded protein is CASSSQGMVSYEQYF.

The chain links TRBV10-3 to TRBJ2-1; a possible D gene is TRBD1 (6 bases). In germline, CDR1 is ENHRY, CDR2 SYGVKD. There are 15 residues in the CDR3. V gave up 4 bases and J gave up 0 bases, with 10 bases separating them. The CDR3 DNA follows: TGTGCCATCAGTGGGCAGGGGAGCTCCTACAATGAGCAGTTCTTC. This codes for CAISGQGSSYNEQFF.

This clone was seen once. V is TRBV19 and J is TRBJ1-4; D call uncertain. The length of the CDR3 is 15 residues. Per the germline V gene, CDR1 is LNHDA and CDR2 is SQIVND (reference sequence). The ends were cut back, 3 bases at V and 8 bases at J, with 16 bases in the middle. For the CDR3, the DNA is TGTGCCAGTAGTATCCCTCGCCGAGGGCTAGAAAAACTGTTTTTT. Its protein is CASSIPRRGLEKLFF.

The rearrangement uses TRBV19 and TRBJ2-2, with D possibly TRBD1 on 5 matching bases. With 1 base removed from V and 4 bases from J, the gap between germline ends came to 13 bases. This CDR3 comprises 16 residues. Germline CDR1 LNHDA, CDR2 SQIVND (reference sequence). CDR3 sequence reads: CASSIAGQGPTGELFF. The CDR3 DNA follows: TGTGCCAGTAGTATAGCAGGGCAGGGCCCCACCGGGGAGCTGTTTTTT. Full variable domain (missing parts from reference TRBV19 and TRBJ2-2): DGGITQSPKYLFRKEGQNVTLSCEQNLNHDAMYWYRQDPGQGLRLIYYSQIVNDFQKGDIAEGYSVSREKKESFPLTVTSAQKNPTAFYLCASSIAGQGPTGELFFGEGSRLTVL.

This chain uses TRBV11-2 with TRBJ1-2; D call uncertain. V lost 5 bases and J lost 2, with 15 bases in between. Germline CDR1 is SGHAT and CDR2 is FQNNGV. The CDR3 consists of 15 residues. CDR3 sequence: CASSPLLGPNYGYTF. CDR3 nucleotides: TGTGCCAGCAGCCCTCTCCTCGGTCCCAACTATGGCTACACCTTC.

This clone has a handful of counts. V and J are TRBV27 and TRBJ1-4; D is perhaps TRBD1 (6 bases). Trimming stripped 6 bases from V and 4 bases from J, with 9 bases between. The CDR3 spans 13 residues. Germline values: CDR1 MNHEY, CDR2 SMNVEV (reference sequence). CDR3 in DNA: TGTGCCAGCAGGGACAGCTATAATGAAAAACTGTTTTTT. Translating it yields CASRDSYNEKLFF.

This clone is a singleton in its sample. In nucleotides, the CDR3 is TGTGCCAGCAGCTTCCGGACAGGGGTTGAGAATGAGCAGTTCTTC. Amino acid sequence: CASSFRTGVENEQFF. The chain joins TRBV13 to TRBJ2-1; 9 positions match TRBD1. CDR3 length equals 15 residues. Per the germline V gene, CDR1 is PRHDT and CDR2 is FYEKMQ (reference sequence). The V gene end was trimmed by 3 bases and the J gene end by 7 bases; junction bases not matched to a gene: 7.

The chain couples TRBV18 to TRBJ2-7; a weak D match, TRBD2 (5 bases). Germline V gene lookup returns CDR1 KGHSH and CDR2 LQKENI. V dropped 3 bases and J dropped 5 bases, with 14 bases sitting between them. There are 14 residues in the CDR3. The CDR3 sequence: CASSPRADGNEQYF. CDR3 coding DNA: TGTGCCAGCTCACCCCGGGCCGACGGGAACGAGCAGTACTTC.

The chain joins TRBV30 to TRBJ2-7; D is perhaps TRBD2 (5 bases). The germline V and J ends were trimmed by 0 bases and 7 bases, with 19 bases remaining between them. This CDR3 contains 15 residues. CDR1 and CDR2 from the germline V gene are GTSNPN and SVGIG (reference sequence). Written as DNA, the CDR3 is TGTGCCTGGAGTGTACCAACAGAGGCTCGCGGGGAGCAGTACTTC. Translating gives CAWSVPTEARGEQYF.

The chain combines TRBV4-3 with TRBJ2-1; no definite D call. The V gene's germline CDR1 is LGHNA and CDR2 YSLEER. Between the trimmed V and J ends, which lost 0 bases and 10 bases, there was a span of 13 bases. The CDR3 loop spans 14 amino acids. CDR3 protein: CASSQDGWAPEQFF. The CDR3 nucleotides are TGCGCCAGCAGCCAAGACGGCTGGGCTCCCGAGCAGTTCTTC.

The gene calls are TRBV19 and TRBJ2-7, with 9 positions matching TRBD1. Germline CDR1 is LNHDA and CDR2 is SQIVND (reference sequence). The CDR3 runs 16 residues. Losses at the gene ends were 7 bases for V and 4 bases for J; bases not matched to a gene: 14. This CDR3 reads CASTLGPGQGSYEQYF. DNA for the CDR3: TGTGCCAGTACCTTAGGGCCGGGACAGGGATCGTACGAGCAGTACTTC.

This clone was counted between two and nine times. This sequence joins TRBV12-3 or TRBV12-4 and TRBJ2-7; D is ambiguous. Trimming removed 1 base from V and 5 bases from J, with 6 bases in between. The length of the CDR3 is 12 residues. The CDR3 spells CASSLVRNEQYF. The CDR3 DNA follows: TGTGCCAGCAGTTTAGTGAGGAACGAGCAGTACTTC.

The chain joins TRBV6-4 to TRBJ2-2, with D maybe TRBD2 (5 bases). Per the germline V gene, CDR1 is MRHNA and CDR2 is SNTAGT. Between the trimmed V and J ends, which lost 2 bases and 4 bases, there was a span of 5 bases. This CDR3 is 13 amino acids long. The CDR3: CASSDTSTGELFF. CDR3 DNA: TGTGCCAGCAGTGACACTAGCACCGGGGAGCTGTTTTTT.

CDR3 nucleotides: TGTGCCAGCAGCGTAAGACAGGGGGCCACTGAAGCTTTCTTT. This gives the protein CASSVRQGATEAFF. This chain uses TRBV9 with TRBJ1-1; 10 positions agree with TRBD1. V lost 1 base, J lost 4 bases, and 1 base stayed unmatched. Germline lookup yields CDR1 SGDLS and CDR2 YYNGEE. This CDR3 is 14 amino acids long.

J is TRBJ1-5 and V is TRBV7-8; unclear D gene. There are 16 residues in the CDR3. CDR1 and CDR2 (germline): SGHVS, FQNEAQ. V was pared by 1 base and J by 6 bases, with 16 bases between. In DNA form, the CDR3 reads TGTGCCAGCAGCTTAGTTGCCGGATCGGCGGGTCAGCCCCAGCATTTT. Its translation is CASSLVAGSAGQPQHF. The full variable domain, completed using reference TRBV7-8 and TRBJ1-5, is GAGVSQSPRYKVAKRGQDVALRCDPISGHVSLFWYQQALGQGPEFLTYFQNEAQLDKSGLPSDRFFAERPEGSVSTLKIQRTQQEDSAVYLCASSLVAGSAGQPQHFGDGTRLSIL.

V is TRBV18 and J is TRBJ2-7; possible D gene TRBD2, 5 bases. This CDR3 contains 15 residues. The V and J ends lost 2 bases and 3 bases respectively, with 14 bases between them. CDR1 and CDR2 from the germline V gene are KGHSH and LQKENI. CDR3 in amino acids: CASSPRQDSVYEQYF. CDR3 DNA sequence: TGTGCCAGCTCACCAAGGCAGGACTCAGTCTACGAGCAGTACTTC.

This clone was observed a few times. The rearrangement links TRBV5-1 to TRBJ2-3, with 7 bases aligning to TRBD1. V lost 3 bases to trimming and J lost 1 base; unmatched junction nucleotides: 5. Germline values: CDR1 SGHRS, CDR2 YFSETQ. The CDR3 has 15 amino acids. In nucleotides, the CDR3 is TGCGCCAGCAGCTCGACAGGGCGGGGCACAGATACGCAGTATTTT. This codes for CASSSTGRGTDTQYF.

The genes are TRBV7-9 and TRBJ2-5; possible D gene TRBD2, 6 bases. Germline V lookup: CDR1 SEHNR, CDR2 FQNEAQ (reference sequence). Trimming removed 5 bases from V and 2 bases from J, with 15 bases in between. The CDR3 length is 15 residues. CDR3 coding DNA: TGTGCCAGCAGCGACCCGGGACTGAAACAAGAGACCCAGTACTTC. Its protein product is CASSDPGLKQETQYF. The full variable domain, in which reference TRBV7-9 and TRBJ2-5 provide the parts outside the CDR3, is DTGVSQNPRHKITKRGQNVTFRCDPISEHNRLYWYRQTLGQGPEFLTYFQNEAQLEKSRLLSDRFSAERPKGSFSTLEIQRTEQGDSAMYLCASSDPGLKQETQYFGPGTRLLVL.

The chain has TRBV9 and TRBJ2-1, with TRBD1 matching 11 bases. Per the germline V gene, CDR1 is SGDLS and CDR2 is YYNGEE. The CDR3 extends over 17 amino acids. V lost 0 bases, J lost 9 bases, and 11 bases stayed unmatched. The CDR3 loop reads CASSVVPGQGALGEQFF. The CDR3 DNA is TGTGCCAGCAGCGTAGTGCCCGGACAGGGGGCGCTTGGTGAGCAGTTCTTC. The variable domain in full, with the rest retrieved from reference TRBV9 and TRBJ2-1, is DSGVTQTPKHLITATGQRVTLRCSPRSGDLSVYWYQQSLDQGLQFLIQYYNGEERAKGNILERFSAQQFPDLHSELNLSSLELGDSALYFCASSVVPGQGALGEQFFGPGTRLTVL.